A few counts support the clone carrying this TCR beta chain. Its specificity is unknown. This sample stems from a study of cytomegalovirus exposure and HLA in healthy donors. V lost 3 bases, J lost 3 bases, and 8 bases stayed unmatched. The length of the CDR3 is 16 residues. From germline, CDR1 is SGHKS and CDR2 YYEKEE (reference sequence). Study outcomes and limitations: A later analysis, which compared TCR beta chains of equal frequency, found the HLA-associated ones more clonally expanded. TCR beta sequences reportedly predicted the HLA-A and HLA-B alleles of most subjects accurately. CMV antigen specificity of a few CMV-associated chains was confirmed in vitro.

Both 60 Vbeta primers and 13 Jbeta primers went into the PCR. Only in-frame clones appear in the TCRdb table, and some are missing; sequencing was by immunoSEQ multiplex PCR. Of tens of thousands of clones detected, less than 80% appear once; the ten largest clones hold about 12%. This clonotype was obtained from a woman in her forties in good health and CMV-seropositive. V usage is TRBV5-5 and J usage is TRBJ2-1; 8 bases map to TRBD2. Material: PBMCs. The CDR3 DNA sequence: TGTGCCAGCAGCTCCCCAGCGGGGGTGGGCTACAATGAGCAGTTCTTC. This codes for CASSSPAGVGYNEQFF. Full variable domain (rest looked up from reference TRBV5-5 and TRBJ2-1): DAGVTQSPTHLIKTRGQQVTLRCSPISGHKSVSWYQQVLGQGPQFIFQYYEKEERGRGNFPDRFSARQFPNYSSELNVNALLLGDSALYLCASSSPAGVGYNEQFFGPGTRLTVL.